Listed below are T cell receptor beta chains from one sample, sequenced in a study of regulatory T cells in long-lasting Graves disease. TCRdb reanalysed the multiplex PCR reads using MiXCR and keeps one entry per CDR3 protein. The table has over 650,000 distinct CDR3 sequences, approximately 31% seen once. The starting material was peripheral blood mononuclear cells (PBMCs), obtained when the disease was refractory, from a patient treated with antithyroid drugs. These receptors were obtained from a female donor with Graves disease. Each CDR3 is given with its conserved first and last residue. Fields, in order: J gene, clone size, D gene, V gene, CDR3 protein, CDR3 DNA. D genes are given only for firm matches. Part of the rows lack a size; the others show once, few, many or a class for expanded clones.

J: TRBJ1-4
size: NA
D: TRBD1
V: TRBV28
CDR3: CASTPRTGDEKLFF
DNA: TGTGCCAGCACGCCCCGGACAGGGGATGAAAAACTGTTTTTT

J: TRBJ1-2
size: once
D: NA
V: TRBV29-1
CDR3: CSVEGGVDDGYTF
DNA: TGCAGCGTCGAAGGGGGAGTTGATGATGGCTACACCTTC

J: TRBJ1-1
size: NA
D: NA
V: TRBV5-5
CDR3: CASSLVDPQWDTEAFF
DNA: TGTGCCAGCAGCTTGGTGGACCCCCAATGGGACACTGAAGCTTTCTTT

J: TRBJ2-5
size: NA
D: TRBD2
V: TRBV29-1
CDR3: CSVVASGQETQYF
DNA: TGCAGCGTTGTTGCTAGCGGTCAAGAGACCCAGTACTTC

J: TRBJ2-7
size: many
D: TRBD2
V: TRBV12-3/TRBV12-4
CDR3: CASSRPRAGESGYEQYF
DNA: TGTGCCAGCAGCCGCCCCCGGGCGGGAGAGAGTGGCTACGAGCAGTACTTC

J: TRBJ1-1
size: few
D: NA
V: TRBV3-1
CDR3: CASSRDIFSLMNTEAFF
DNA: TGTGCCAGCAGCAGGGACATTTTTTCCCTCATGAACACTGAAGCTTTCTTT

J: TRBJ1-1
size: few
D: NA
V: TRBV2
CDR3: CASSEAVLGAFF
DNA: TGTGCCAGCAGTGAAGCGGTGTTAGGGGCTTTCTTT

J: TRBJ2-4
size: NA
D: NA
V: TRBV6-1
CDR3: CASSEMWRGGEPPRKLDF
DNA: TGTGCCAGCAGTGAAATGTGGCGTGGAGGGGAACCCCCCAGGAAACTGGACTTC

J: TRBJ2-7
size: many
D: NA
V: TRBV5-1
CDR3: CASSLGIRTSYEQYF
DNA: TGCGCCAGCAGCTTGGGTATCCGGACCAGCTACGAGCAGTACTTC

J: TRBJ1-5
size: NA
D: NA
V: TRBV9
CDR3: CASSRTDSSNQPQHF
DNA: TGTGCCAGCAGCCGGACGGACAGTAGCAATCAGCCCCAGCATTTT

J: TRBJ1-6
size: many
D: TRBD1
V: TRBV6-1
CDR3: CASSDVLQGALSPLHF
DNA: TGTGCCAGCAGTGATGTTTTACAGGGGGCTCTATCACCCCTCCACTTT

J: TRBJ1-6
size: NA
D: TRBD1
V: TRBV19
CDR3: CASRGQGEHNSPLHF
DNA: TGTGCCAGTCGGGGACAGGGGGAACATAATTCACCCCTCCACTTT

J: TRBJ1-1
size: NA
D: NA
V: TRBV11-2
CDR3: CASSLAGTMMNTEAFF
DNA: TGTGCCAGCAGCTTAGCCGGGACAATGATGAACACTGAAGCTTTCTTT

J: TRBJ2-5
size: NA
D: NA
V: TRBV5-1
CDR3: CASSSTGIPSVETQYF
DNA: TGCGCCAGCAGCTCAACCGGGATACCTTCTGTGGAGACCCAGTACTTC

J: TRBJ1-6
size: few
D: NA
V: TRBV6-1
CDR3: CASSEWARNYNSPLHF
DNA: TGTGCCAGCAGTGAGTGGGCGAGGAACTATAATTCACCCCTCCACTTT

J: TRBJ2-3
size: NA
D: TRBD2
V: TRBV5-4
CDR3: CASSSALAGGKADTQYF
DNA: TGTGCCAGCAGCTCCGCTCTAGCGGGAGGAAAAGCAGATACGCAGTATTTT

J: TRBJ2-7
size: few
D: TRBD2
V: TRBV15
CDR3: CATSRDRGTSGSDF
DNA: TGTGCCACCAGCAGAGATCGGGGGACTAGCGGGAGTGACTTC

J: TRBJ1-1
size: few
D: NA
V: TRBV19
CDR3: CASLDPPNTEAFF
DNA: TGTGCCAGCCTAGACCCACCCAACACGGAAGCTTTCTTT

J: TRBJ1-2
size: NA
D: TRBD1
V: TRBV5-1
CDR3: CVSSLRGPNYGYTF
DNA: TGCGTCAGCAGCTTGAGGGGGCCTAACTATGGCTACACCTTC

J: TRBJ1-5
size: NA
D: NA
V: TRBV6-1
CDR3: CASSNQATHQHF
DNA: TGTGCCAGCAGTAACCAGGCCACGCATCAGCATTTT

J: TRBJ1-1
size: few
D: NA
V: TRBV29-1
CDR3: CSVSGRPDTEAFF
DNA: TGCAGCGTTAGTGGCAGGCCGGACACTGAAGCTTTCTTT

J: TRBJ1-1
size: NA
D: NA
V: TRBV6-1
CDR3: CASRGLRGGDTEAFF
DNA: TGTGCCAGCAGGGGCCTAAGGGGAGGGGACACTGAAGCTTTCTTT

J: TRBJ1-2
size: many
D: NA
V: TRBV2
CDR3: CASIGDPPNYGYTF
DNA: TGTGCCAGCATAGGGGATCCCCCTAACTATGGCTACACCTTC

J: TRBJ1-5
size: many
D: NA
V: TRBV12-3/TRBV12-4
CDR3: CASSLGTLRDSNQPQHF
DNA: TGTGCCAGCAGTCTCGGGACATTACGAGATAGCAATCAGCCCCAGCATTTT

J: TRBJ1-1
size: many
D: TRBD1
V: TRBV6-1
CDR3: CASSNRDRGRTLPEAFF
DNA: TGTGCCAGCAGTAACCGGGACAGGGGGCGGACCCTCCCTGAAGCTTTCTTT

J: TRBJ1-2
size: NA
D: NA
V: TRBV12-3/TRBV12-4
CDR3: CASSRVEDYGYTF
DNA: TGTGCCAGCAGTCGGGTGGAAGACTATGGCTACACCTTC

J: TRBJ1-5
size: NA
D: NA
V: TRBV6-9
CDR3: CASSYINSNQPQHF
DNA: TGTGCCAGCAGTTACATAAATAGCAATCAGCCCCAGCATTTT

J: TRBJ1-2
size: NA
D: NA
V: TRBV19
CDR3: CASSVWGRTNYGYTF
DNA: TGTGCCAGTAGCGTGTGGGGACGCACTAACTATGGCTACACCTTC

J: TRBJ1-3
size: many
D: NA
V: TRBV12-3/TRBV12-4
CDR3: CAVRFGNTIYF
DNA: TGTGCCGTTCGGTTCGGAAACACCATATATTTT

J: TRBJ1-2
size: NA
D: NA
V: TRBV27
CDR3: CASSLSIADIYGYTF
DNA: TGTGCCAGCAGTTTATCCATCGCGGACATCTATGGCTACACCTTC

J: TRBJ1-4
size: few
D: TRBD1
V: TRBV30
CDR3: CAWDGQGRNEKLFF
DNA: TGTGCCTGGGATGGACAGGGACGCAATGAAAAACTGTTTTTT

J: TRBJ2-2
size: few
D: TRBD2
V: TRBV2
CDR3: CASTPTGGANTGELFF
DNA: TGTGCCAGCACCCCGACGGGGGGGGCAAACACCGGGGAGCTGTTTTTT

J: TRBJ1-2
size: few
D: NA
V: TRBV30
CDR3: CAWKFGTLYGYTF
DNA: TGTGCCTGGAAATTCGGGACACTCTATGGCTACACCTTC

J: TRBJ1-1
size: few
D: NA
V: TRBV30
CDR3: CAWIVRSEAFF
DNA: TGTGCCTGGATCGTGAGGAGTGAAGCTTTCTTT

J: TRBJ1-1
size: NA
D: NA
V: TRBV10-1
CDR3: CASRLGKLPANTEAFF
DNA: TGCGCCAGCAGGTTGGGGAAATTGCCCGCGAATACTGAAGCTTTCTTT

J: TRBJ1-5
size: many
D: NA
V: TRBV15
CDR3: CATSRVSEPQHF
DNA: TGTGCCACCAGCAGAGTATCGGAGCCCCAGCATTTT

J: TRBJ2-6
size: few
D: NA
V: TRBV27
CDR3: CASSLLPSGANVLTF
DNA: TGTGCCAGCAGTTTACTCCCCTCTGGGGCCAACGTCCTGACTTTC

J: TRBJ1-5
size: few
D: NA
V: TRBV6-1
CDR3: CASRGGSYQPQHF
DNA: TGTGCCAGCAGGGGGGGCAGCTATCAGCCCCAGCATTTT

J: TRBJ2-2
size: NA
D: TRBD2
V: TRBV19
CDR3: CASSIPDLAGRAGELFF
DNA: TGTGCCAGTAGTATACCCGACCTAGCGGGACGGGCCGGGGAGCTGTTTTTT

J: TRBJ2-5
size: NA
D: TRBD1
V: TRBV28
CDR3: CASGLQGAGETQYF
DNA: TGTGCCAGCGGACTACAGGGGGCGGGTGAGACCCAGTACTTC

J: TRBJ1-1
size: few
D: TRBD1
V: TRBV20-1
CDR3: CSATSGTGFMNTEAFF
DNA: TGCAGTGCTACATCCGGGACAGGGTTCATGAACACTGAAGCTTTCTTT

J: TRBJ2-7
size: NA
D: NA
V: TRBV20-1
CDR3: CSASGPYPHEQYF
DNA: TGCAGTGCCTCGGGCCCGTACCCCCACGAGCAGTACTTC

J: TRBJ2-7
size: NA
D: TRBD2
V: TRBV5-1
CDR3: CASSLEASGGYEQYF
DNA: TGCGCCAGCAGCTTGGAGGCTAGCGGGGGCTACGAGCAGTACTTC

J: TRBJ1-2
size: NA
D: NA
V: TRBV19
CDR3: CASSLNGAYPNYGYTF
DNA: TGTGCCAGTAGCCTCAATGGGGCATATCCTAACTATGGCTACACCTTC

J: TRBJ1-1
size: few
D: NA
V: TRBV13
CDR3: CASSNRHFTEAFF
DNA: TGTGCCAGCAGCAATCGACACTTCACTGAAGCTTTCTTT

J: TRBJ1-2
size: many
D: TRBD1
V: TRBV5-1
CDR3: CASSITPTGGENGYTF
DNA: TGCGCCAGCAGCATTACCCCTACAGGGGGAGAAAACGGCTACACCTTC

J: TRBJ2-7
size: NA
D: NA
V: TRBV7-2
CDR3: CASSSLGLPGSEQYF
DNA: TGTGCCAGCAGCTCCCTGGGACTTCCCGGTTCCGAGCAGTACTTC

J: TRBJ1-1
size: NA
D: NA
V: TRBV10-3
CDR3: CAISVRGERNTEAFF
DNA: TGTGCCATCAGTGTAAGAGGGGAAAGGAACACTGAAGCTTTCTTT

J: TRBJ1-1
size: few
D: TRBD1
V: TRBV5-5
CDR3: CASSLAGGHTEAFF
DNA: TGTGCCAGCAGCTTGGCAGGGGGCCACACTGAAGCTTTCTTT

J: TRBJ2-7
size: NA
D: NA
V: TRBV12-3/TRBV12-4
CDR3: CASRPAVRSYEQYF
DNA: TGTGCCAGCAGGCCGGCGGTTAGGTCCTACGAGCAGTACTTC

J: TRBJ2-5
size: NA
D: NA
V: TRBV3-1
CDR3: CASSQVAGPQEAQYF
DNA: TGTGCCAGCAGCCAAGTTGCAGGGCCCCAAGAGGCCCAGTACTTC

J: TRBJ2-5
size: NA
D: TRBD2
V: TRBV15
CDR3: CATSRSLSSGTETQYF
DNA: TGTGCCACCAGCAGATCCCTTTCTAGCGGGACAGAGACCCAGTACTTC

J: TRBJ1-4
size: NA
D: TRBD1
V: TRBV25-1
CDR3: CACSAYRGKNEKLFF
DNA: TGTGCCTGCAGTGCCTACAGGGGCAAGAATGAAAAACTGTTTTTT

J: TRBJ1-4
size: once
D: NA
V: TRBV30
CDR3: CAWRRSSANEKLFF
DNA: TGTGCCTGGAGGCGAAGCAGCGCGAATGAAAAACTGTTTTTT

J: TRBJ2-2
size: NA
D: NA
V: TRBV9
CDR3: CASANGEPTGELFF
DNA: TGTGCCAGCGCCAACGGGGAACCCACCGGGGAGCTGTTTTTT

J: TRBJ2-3
size: NA
D: NA
V: TRBV29-1
CDR3: CSVAGMDNGDSTDTQYF
DNA: TGCAGCGTTGCCGGTATGGATAATGGGGATAGCACAGATACGCAGTATTTT

J: TRBJ2-4
size: NA
D: TRBD2
V: TRBV12-3/TRBV12-4
CDR3: CASSLARTSGFKNIQYF
DNA: TGTGCCAGCAGTTTAGCCCGGACTAGCGGCTTCAAAAACATTCAGTACTTC

J: TRBJ1-6
size: NA
D: NA
V: TRBV12-3/TRBV12-4
CDR3: CASSLLGAHNSPLHF
DNA: TGTGCCAGCAGTTTATTGGGGGCACATAATTCACCCCTCCACTTT

J: TRBJ1-2
size: many
D: TRBD1
V: TRBV28
CDR3: CASIQQGARGYTF
DNA: TGTGCCAGCATACAACAGGGGGCGCGTGGCTACACCTTC

J: TRBJ2-2
size: NA
D: NA
V: TRBV6-1
CDR3: CASRREPGELFF
DNA: TGTGCCAGCAGGCGGGAACCCGGGGAGCTGTTTTTT